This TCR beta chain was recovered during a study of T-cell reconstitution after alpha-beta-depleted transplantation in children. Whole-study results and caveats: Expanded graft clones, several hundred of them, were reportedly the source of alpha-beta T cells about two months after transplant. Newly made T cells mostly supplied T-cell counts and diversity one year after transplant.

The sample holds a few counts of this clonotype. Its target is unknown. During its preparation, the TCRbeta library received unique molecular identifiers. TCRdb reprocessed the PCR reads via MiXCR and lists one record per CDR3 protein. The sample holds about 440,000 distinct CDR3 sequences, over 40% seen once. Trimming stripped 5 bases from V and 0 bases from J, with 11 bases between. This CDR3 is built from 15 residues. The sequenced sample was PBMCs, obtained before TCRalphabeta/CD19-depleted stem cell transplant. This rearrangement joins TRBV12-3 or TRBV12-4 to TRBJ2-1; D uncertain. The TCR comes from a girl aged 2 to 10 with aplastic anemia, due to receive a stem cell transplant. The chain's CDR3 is CASSPGPSSYNEQFF. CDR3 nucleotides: TGTGCCAGCAGTCCAGGACCGAGCTCCTACAATGAGCAGTTCTTC.